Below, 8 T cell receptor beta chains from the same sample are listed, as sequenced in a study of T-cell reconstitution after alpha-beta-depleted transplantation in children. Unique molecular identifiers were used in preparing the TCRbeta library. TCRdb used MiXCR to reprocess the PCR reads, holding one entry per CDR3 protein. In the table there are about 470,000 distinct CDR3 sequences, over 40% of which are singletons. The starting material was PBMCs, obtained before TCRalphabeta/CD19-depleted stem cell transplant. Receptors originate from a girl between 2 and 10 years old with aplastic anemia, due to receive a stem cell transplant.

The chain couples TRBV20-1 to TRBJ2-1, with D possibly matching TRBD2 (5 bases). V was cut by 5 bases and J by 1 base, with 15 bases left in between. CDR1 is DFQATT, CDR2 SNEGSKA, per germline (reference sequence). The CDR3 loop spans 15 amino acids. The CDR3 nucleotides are TGCAGTGCTCCCCTAGAGGGAGCTTCCTACAATGAGCAGTTCTTC. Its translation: CSAPLEGASYNEQFF.

CDR3 sequence: CASSPPAGAAEQYF. The CDR3 DNA follows: TGTGCCAGCAGCCCCCCGGCGGGGGCGGCCGAGCAGTACTTC. The V gene is TRBV5-5, the J gene TRBJ2-7; D is possibly TRBD2 (7 bases). Germline loops: CDR1 SGHKS, CDR2 YYEKEE (reference sequence). V lost 4 bases to trimming and J lost 6 bases, with 17 bases between them. The CDR3 extends over 14 amino acids.

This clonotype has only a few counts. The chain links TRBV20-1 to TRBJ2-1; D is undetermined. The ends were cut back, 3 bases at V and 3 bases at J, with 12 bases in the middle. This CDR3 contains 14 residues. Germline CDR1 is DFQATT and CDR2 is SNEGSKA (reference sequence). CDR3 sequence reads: CSASYAPNYNEQFF. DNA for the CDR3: TGCAGTGCTAGTTACGCGCCGAACTACAATGAGCAGTTCTTC.

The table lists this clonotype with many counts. Here the CDR3 DNA reads TGTGCCAGCAGTCCCAGGGGAGCCGGGGAGCTGTTTTTT. This translates into CASSPRGAGELFF. The chain uses TRBV12-3 or TRBV12-4 and TRBJ2-2; maybe TRBD1 (6 bases). This CDR3 contains 13 residues. V gave up 5 bases and J gave up 6 bases, with 10 bases separating them.

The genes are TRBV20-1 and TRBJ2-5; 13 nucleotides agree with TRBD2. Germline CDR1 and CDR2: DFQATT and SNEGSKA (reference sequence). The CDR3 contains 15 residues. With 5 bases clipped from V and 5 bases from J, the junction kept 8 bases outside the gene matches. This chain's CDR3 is CSAARTSGSGETQYF. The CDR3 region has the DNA TGCAGTGCTGCTAGGACTAGCGGGAGCGGGGAGACCCAGTACTTC.

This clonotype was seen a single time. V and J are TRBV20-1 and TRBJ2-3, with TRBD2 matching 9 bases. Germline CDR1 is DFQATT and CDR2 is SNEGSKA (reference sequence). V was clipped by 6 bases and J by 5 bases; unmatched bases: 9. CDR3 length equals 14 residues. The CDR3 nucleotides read TGCAGTGCCGAGGATCTAGCGGGACGAGATACGCAGTATTTT. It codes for CSAEDLAGRDTQYF.

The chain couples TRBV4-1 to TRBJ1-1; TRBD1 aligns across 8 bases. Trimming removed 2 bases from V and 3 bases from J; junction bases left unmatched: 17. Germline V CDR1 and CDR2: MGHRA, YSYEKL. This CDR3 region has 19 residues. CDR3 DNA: TGCGCCAGCAGCCAATATTCTGTTTGGGCAGGGGGCTTTTACACTGAAGCTTTCTTT. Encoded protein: CASSQYSVWAGGFYTEAFF.

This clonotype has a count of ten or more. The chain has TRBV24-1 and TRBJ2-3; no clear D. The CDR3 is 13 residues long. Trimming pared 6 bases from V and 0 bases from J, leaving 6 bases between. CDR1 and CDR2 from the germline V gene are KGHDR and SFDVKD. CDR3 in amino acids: CATSLDSTDTQYF. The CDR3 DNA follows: TGTGCCACCAGTCTGGACAGCACAGATACGCAGTATTTT.